The entry below gives a single T cell receptor (beta chain) sequence along with its context. Antigen specificity is unknown. The record originates from a study of ipilimumab plus nivolumab after autologous stem cell transplantation. Study background: A median of about 8 nivolumab and five or six ipilimumab doses were given. Whole-study findings and limits: Per the authors, repertoire, Treg and microbiota data justify further study.

Assay: immunoSEQ multiplex PCR; the TCRdb copy retains only in-frame clones and omits some. The table lists 15,000 to 20,000 clones, about 81% of them singletons, with around a fifth in the top ten. Per germline, CDR1 MNHEY and CDR2 SMNVEV (reference sequence). CDR3 size: 14 residues. Trimming cost V 8 bases and J 3 bases; bases outside gene matches: 10. Checkpoint therapy with ipilimumab 1 mg/kg began 14 to 28 days after transplant. This receptor was taken from a male donor with diffuse large B-cell lymphoma. The sample consisted of PBMCs, taken in a trial of ipilimumab plus nivolumab as post-transplant consolidation. This chain uses TRBV27 with TRBJ2-7; TRBD1 matches 7 bases. The CDR3 here is CASSSTGSDYEQYF. The CDR3 bases are TGTGCCAGCTCCTCGACAGGGTCCGACTACGAGCAGTACTTC.